These 5 T cell receptor beta chains originate from one sample sequenced in a study of shared clonotypes between healthy human individuals. Cells designated naive CD8 were CD45RO-negative and were positively selected for CCR7, with terminally differentiated effector memory CD45RA+ cells excluded. The table came from immunoSEQ multiplex PCR; TCRdb's copy has only in-frame clones and leaves some out. Among approximately 720,000 clones listed, about 92% were seen once. Sequenced input: naive CD8+ T cells sorted from blood. The source of these receptors is a man between 25 and 39 years old in good health.

This clone was seen just once. This chain links TRBV19 with TRBJ2-7; either TRBD1 or TRBD2 may fit D (5 bases each). The CDR3 is 17 amino acids. Trimming stripped 6 bases from V and 3 bases from J, with 24 bases between. Germline CDR1 is LNHDA and CDR2 is SQIVND (reference sequence). The CDR3 loop is CASSRGELDSSYYEQYF. The CDR3 DNA sequence: TGTGCCAGTAGCCGAGGGGAGTTAGACTCGTCCTACTACGAGCAGTACTTC.

The rearrangement uses TRBV29-1 and TRBJ1-2; 7 bases are a match to TRBD1. CDR1 is SQVTM, CDR2 ANQGSEA, per germline. The CDR3 has 13 amino acids. After removal of 6 bases from V and 0 bases from J, the junction contained 4 bases not matched to a gene. The DNA of the CDR3 is TGCAGCGTCCGGGGACAGCCTAACTATGGCTACACCTTC. As protein: CSVRGQPNYGYTF. The variable domain in full, completed from reference TRBV29-1 and TRBJ1-2, reads SAVISQKPSRDICQRGTSLTIQCQVDSQVTMMFWYRQQPGQSLTLIATANQGSEATYESGFVIDKFPISRPNLTFSTLTVSNMSPEDSSIYLCSVRGQPNYGYTFGSGTRLTVV.

Of note for this clone: Within the sample, other DNA sequences also encode this same CDR3. This rearrangement joins TRBV9 to TRBJ2-3; unclear D gene. The CDR3 is made up of 11 amino acids. Germline CDR1 SGDLS, CDR2 YYNGEE. V lost 4 bases and J 3 bases, leaving 3 bases between the germline ends. The CDR3 is CASSSTDTQYF. For the CDR3, the DNA is TGTGCCAGCAGCTCTACAGATACGCAGTATTTT.

V and J are TRBV27 and TRBJ1-3; 10 bases fit TRBD1. Trimming cost V 0 bases and J 2 bases; bases outside gene matches: 1. In germline, CDR1 is MNHEY, CDR2 SMNVEV (reference sequence). The CDR3 loop spans 16 amino acids. The CDR3, as DNA: TGTGCCAGCAGTTTATCCGGGACAGGGGCTGGAAACACCATATATTTT. As protein: CASSLSGTGAGNTIYF.

Comments on this clone: At the DNA level, this CDR3 is encoded by other sequences in the same sample as well. The V call is TRBV30, the J call TRBJ1-5, with unresolved D. The germline V gene encodes CDR1 GTSNPN and CDR2 SVGIG (reference sequence). This CDR3 comprises 12 residues. Trimming shortened V by 0 bases and J by 6 bases, and 6 bases separated the two germline ends. CDR3 amino acids: CAWSVLGQPQHF. The CDR3 DNA reads TGTGCCTGGAGTGTATTGGGTCAGCCCCAGCATTTT.